The 27 T cell receptor beta chains given below trace back to one sample, sequenced in a study of cytomegalovirus exposure and HLA in healthy donors. Both 60 Vbeta primers and 13 Jbeta primers went into the PCR. TCRdb's copy holds only in-frame clones and misses some; the assay was immunoSEQ multiplex PCR. Among about 180,000 clones listed, 70% to 80% were seen once. Specimen: PBMCs. The receptors derive from a man aged 18 to 30 in good health and CMV-seronegative.

The chain recombines TRBV27 with TRBJ1-2, with D possibly being TRBD1 (5 bases). The V and J ends lost 5 bases and 6 bases respectively, with 22 bases between them. The CDR3 consists of 16 residues. Germline V gene lookup returns CDR1 MNHEY and CDR2 SMNVEV (reference sequence). CDR3 coding DNA: TGTGCCAGCAGTCGCCAGGAGGGAGGGGTGATCAATGGCTACACCTTC. This codes for CASSRQEGGVINGYTF.

The chain carries TRBV4-1 and TRBJ2-7; the D gene is possibly TRBD2 (7 bases). The V gene lost 1 base and the J gene lost 6 bases, with 16 bases spanning the gap. The length of the CDR3 is 15 residues. Germline assignment: CDR1 MGHRA and CDR2 YSYEKL. The CDR3 region is CASSQVGGRSREQYF. CDR3 sequence (DNA): TGCGCCAGCAGCCAAGTCGGGGGGCGTTCTCGCGAGCAGTACTTC.

The V gene is TRBV19, the J gene TRBJ2-4; D possibly corresponds to TRBD2 (5 bases). Trimming removed 6 bases from V and 5 bases from J, with 8 bases in between. Looked up from germline, CDR1 is LNHDA and CDR2 is SQIVND (reference sequence). CDR3 length: 12 amino acids. DNA for the CDR3: TGTGCCAGTAGCCGGGATCAAAACATTCAGTACTTC. Amino acid sequence: CASSRDQNIQYF.

This clone has more than one count but fewer than ten. The chain couples TRBV5-1 to TRBJ2-1; TRBD2 matches at 8 bases. Germline CDR1 reads SGHRS; CDR2 reads YFSETQ. The CDR3 is made up of 16 amino acids. Trimming cost V 0 bases and J 7 bases; bases outside gene matches: 9. This CDR3 reads CASSLEPGGPHNEQFF. CDR3 coding DNA: TGCGCCAGCAGCTTGGAGCCGGGAGGGCCGCATAATGAGCAGTTCTTC.

This clone was counted only a few times. The chain couples TRBV7-8 to TRBJ2-7, with D uncertain. The CDR3 is 14 amino acids. V was shortened by 1 base and J by 6 bases, with 13 bases between the two germline ends. CDR1 is SGHVS, CDR2 FQNEAQ, per germline. The CDR3 DNA is TGTGCCAGCAGCTTAGATCAGGTACTCGGCGAGCAGTACTTC. Translated, it gives CASSLDQVLGEQYF.

The rearrangement uses TRBV7-2 and TRBJ2-7; TRBD2 aligns across 10 bases. Germline V gene lookup returns CDR1 SGHTA and CDR2 FQGNSA. J lost 0 bases, V lost 5 bases, and 4 bases had no gene match. The CDR3 has 15 residues. CDR3 nucleotide sequence: TGTGCCAGCAGCCCCACTAGCGGGGCCTCCTACGAGCAGTACTTC. Amino acids: CASSPTSGASYEQYF.

This rearrangement joins TRBV30 to TRBJ2-5, with a tentative D call TRBD2 (5 bases). The DNA end favors TRBJ2-7, so the J call may be wrong. CDR1 and CDR2 from the germline V gene are GTSNPN and SVGIG (reference sequence). The CDR3 sequence is 12 residues long. The CDR3 bases are TGTGCCTGGAGTTCGGAGGCCTACGAGCAGTACTTC. Its protein product is CAWSSEAYEQYF.

The chain links TRBV28 to TRBJ2-4; 8 nucleotides line up with TRBD1. This CDR3 is built from 15 residues. The trim removed 8 bases at V and 1 base at J, leaving 7 bases unmatched. CDR1 and CDR2 from the germline V gene are MDHEN and SYDVKM. The CDR3 bases are TGTGCCAGCGGGGGACAGGTGGCGGCCAAAAACATTCAGTACTTC. It codes for CASGGQVAAKNIQYF. Looking up the rest from reference TRBV28 and TRBJ2-4 gives the full variable domain: DVKVTQSSRYLVKRTGEKVFLECVQDMDHENMFWYRQDPGLGLRLIYFSYDVKMKEKGDIPEGYSVSREKKERFSLILESASTNQTSMYLCASGGQVAAKNIQYFGAGTRLSVL.

The rearrangement links TRBV6-1 to TRBJ1-1; D gene uncertain. CDR3 length: 13 amino acids. CDR1 MNHNS and CDR2 SASEGT come from the germline V gene. V lost 3 bases and J lost 7, with 12 bases in between. The CDR3 is CASSEGVSSEAFF. CDR3 DNA: TGTGCCAGCAGTGAGGGCGTCAGCAGTGAAGCTTTCTTT.

The J gene is TRBJ2-3, the V gene TRBV7-9; 7 positions agree with TRBD2. Germline V gene lookup returns CDR1 SEHNR and CDR2 FQNEAQ (reference sequence). The CDR3 is 19 amino acids. The V gene end was trimmed by 4 bases and the J gene end by 1 base; junction bases not matched to a gene: 17. CDR3 coding DNA: TGTGCCAGCAGCTCTCACGGGGGGTGGAAGGTCCAAGGCACAGATACGCAGTATTTT. Its protein product is CASSSHGGWKVQGTDTQYF.

CDR3: CASSPGVYGYTF. Written as DNA, the CDR3 is TGTGCCAGCAGCCCGGGGGTGTACGGCTACACCTTC. The chain joins TRBV7-9 to TRBJ1-2, with a weak D call TRBD1 (5 bases). CDR1 is SEHNR and CDR2 is FQNEAQ in the germline V gene (reference sequence). CDR3 size: 12 residues. The V gene lost 5 bases and the J gene lost 8 bases, with 12 bases spanning the gap.

CDR3 protein: CASHDIGAGQPQHF. CDR3 bases: TGTGCCAGTCACGACATCGGCGCGGGGCAGCCCCAGCATTTT. The chain joins TRBV19 to TRBJ1-5; D is uncertain. Germline V CDR1 and CDR2: LNHDA, SQIVND (reference sequence). With 8 bases removed from V and 7 bases from J, the gap between germline ends came to 18 bases. The CDR3 totals 14 residues.

This clone was recorded a few times. The chain couples TRBV2 to TRBJ1-2, with D hard to call. Germline loops: CDR1 SNHLY, CDR2 FYNNEI. The CDR3 has 11 residues. V shed 7 bases and J shed 1 base, with 4 bases lying between them. The CDR3 DNA reads TGTGCCAGCATGAGTAACTATGGCTACACCTTC. Its translation is CASMSNYGYTF.

This clone was detected only a few times. The chain joins TRBV19 to TRBJ1-2; D ambiguous. V shed 0 bases and J shed 2 bases, with 7 bases lying between them. Looked up from germline, CDR1 is LNHDA and CDR2 is SQIVND (reference sequence). CDR3 length equals 14 residues. CDR3 in amino acids: CASSIEGGNYGYTF. Written as DNA, the CDR3 is TGTGCCAGTAGTATAGAGGGCGGGAACTATGGCTACACCTTC.

This clone was recorded a few times. The gene calls are TRBV5-4 and TRBJ1-6; a possible D gene is TRBD1 (6 bases). Germline values: CDR1 SGHNT, CDR2 YYREEE (reference sequence). The CDR3 extends over 17 amino acids. Trimming removed 3 bases at V and 5 bases at J, with 18 bases between. This CDR3 reads CASSWLRGQSNNSPLHF. The CDR3, as DNA: TGTGCCAGCAGCTGGCTACGCGGACAGAGTAATAATTCACCCCTCCACTTT.

The CDR3 reads CAWSPGGEQYF. CDR3 DNA: TGTGCCTGGAGTCCCGGGGGCGAGCAGTACTTC. The chain is built from TRBV30 and TRBJ2-7, with D possibly matching TRBD2 (6 bases). The CDR3 is 11 amino acids. Germline assignment: CDR1 GTSNPN and CDR2 SVGIG (reference sequence). V gave up 2 bases and J gave up 6 bases, with 8 bases separating them.

The chain is built from TRBV9 and TRBJ1-2; tentatively, D is TRBD1 (6 bases). The CDR3 consists of 13 residues. Per the germline V gene, CDR1 is SGDLS and CDR2 is YYNGEE. V lost 3 bases and J 5 bases, leaving 11 bases between the germline ends. As DNA, the CDR3 is TGTGCCAGCAGCGGAGGGGGAATTTATGGCTACACCTTC. Its translation is CASSGGGIYGYTF.

The rearrangement links TRBV30 to TRBJ2-2; D unresolved. V lost 0 bases and J 5 bases, leaving 13 bases between the germline ends. Germline CDR1 reads GTSNPN; CDR2 reads SVGIG (reference sequence). The CDR3 totals 15 residues. The CDR3 protein is CAWSVLFPGTGELFF. DNA of the CDR3: TGTGCCTGGAGTGTACTTTTTCCCGGGACCGGGGAGCTGTTTTTT.

This clone was seen a single time. The chain recombines TRBV10-3 with TRBJ1-1; D possibly corresponds to TRBD1 (5 bases). Germline V gives CDR1 ENHRY, CDR2 SYGVKD. The CDR3 consists of 15 residues. Deletions cut 2 bases from V and 0 bases from J, with 10 bases between. Written as DNA, the CDR3 is TGTGCCATCAGTGAGGGCAGGGAGGTGAACACTGAAGCTTTCTTT. Its protein is CAISEGREVNTEAFF.

This clone was seen a handful of times. The chain employs TRBV5-1 and TRBJ2-1, with unresolved D. Trimming removed 8 bases from V and 7 bases from J, with 10 bases in between. The CDR3 is made up of 11 amino acids. The V gene's germline CDR1 is SGHRS and CDR2 YFSETQ. DNA for the CDR3: TGCGCCAGGCCTGCGCCTAATGAGCAGTTCTTC. Protein sequence: CARPAPNEQFF.

The chain employs TRBV5-1 and TRBJ2-6, with D maybe TRBD1 (6 bases). The CDR3 covers 16 residues. Trimming removed 1 base at V and 0 bases at J, with 8 bases between. Germline V lookup: CDR1 SGHRS, CDR2 YFSETQ. The CDR3 loop is CASSLQGSSGANVLTF. CDR3 DNA: TGCGCCAGCAGCTTGCAGGGGAGCTCTGGGGCCAACGTCCTGACTTTC.

This clone was observed a few times. CDR3 DNA: TGTGCCAGTAGTTCAAACCCGGGGGGAAACACTGAAGCTTTCTTT. It encodes CASSSNPGGNTEAFF. V gene TRBV19 combines with J gene TRBJ1-1, with TRBD1 as a possible D gene (5 bases). The germline V and J ends were trimmed by 5 bases and 2 bases, with 15 bases remaining between them. CDR1 is LNHDA, CDR2 SQIVND, per germline (reference sequence). This CDR3 is 15 amino acids long.

This clone was seen a single time. This chain connects TRBV5-6 to TRBJ2-5, with 8 bases matching TRBD2. Germline CDR1 is SGHDT and CDR2 is YYEEEE. The CDR3 totals 18 residues. J lost 5 bases, V lost 3 bases, and 18 bases had no gene match. CDR3 sequence: CASSSPPGSGSRGETQYF. DNA for the CDR3: TGTGCCAGCAGCTCCCCCCCGGGGAGCGGGAGTCGCGGGGAGACCCAGTACTTC.

The chain uses TRBV28 and TRBJ1-5; D is uncertain. Germline V gene lookup returns CDR1 MDHEN and CDR2 SYDVKM. The CDR3 spans 14 residues. V dropped 5 bases and J dropped 9 bases, with 17 bases sitting between them. The CDR3 DNA reads as TGTGCCAGCAGTCTTATTGCTGCGCGGAGGCCCCAGCATTTT. It translates to CASSLIAARRPQHF.

This clone was found a few times. This rearrangement joins TRBV6-4 to TRBJ2-7, with 11 positions matching TRBD1. The V and J ends lost 4 bases and 0 bases, in that order; junction bases with no gene match: 2. CDR1 MRHNA and CDR2 SNTAGT come from the germline V gene. The CDR3 consists of 15 residues. The CDR3: CASSAGQGDSYEQYF. The CDR3 region has the DNA TGTGCCAGCAGTGCGGGACAGGGGGACTCCTACGAGCAGTACTTC.

The V call is TRBV29-1, the J call TRBJ2-7, with unresolved D. CDR1 is SQVTM, CDR2 ANQGSEA, per germline. The CDR3 is made up of 13 amino acids. Deletions cut 0 bases from V and 4 bases from J, with 10 bases between. CDR3 sequence reads: CSVEDFPKYEQYF. For the CDR3, the DNA is TGCAGCGTTGAAGATTTCCCCAAATACGAGCAGTACTTC.

This clone was picked up a small number of times. The chain links TRBV5-1 to TRBJ2-7, with D perhaps matching TRBD2 (6 bases). Deletions cut 0 bases from V and 3 bases from J, with 13 bases between. This CDR3 comprises 15 residues. The germline CDR1 and CDR2 sequences are SGHRS and YFSETQ. The CDR3 DNA sequence: TGCGCCAGCAGCTTGGATTGGGCGGGGAACTACGAGCAGTACTTC. Protein product: CASSLDWAGNYEQYF.